This TCR beta chain was captured in a study of T cells in Graves' hyperthyroidism and ophthalmopathy. Study-level information: The initial diagnosis was the point when peripheral blood was collected, ahead of any treatment.

It was RNA transcripts that yielded the amplified TCR beta CDR3 regions. Carried out on the TCR CDR3, a first-round RT-PCR used the HTBI primer set. TCRdb fed the multiplex PCR reads into MiXCR, producing one record per CDR3 protein. The sample has hundreds of thousands of distinct CDR3 sequences; roughly 19% are singletons. Only one count was recorded for this clonotype. The antigen is not known. Diagnosis relied on clinical symptoms, serum thyroxine and TRAb, thyroid ultrasound and orbital computed tomography. Points from the study as a whole: Blood also showed most of the thyroid clonotypes that were expanded above 0.001.

The source is a man aged 50 to 60 with Graves' ophthalmopathy. Material for sequencing was blood.

CDR3 in amino acids: CAISGDRGGYTF. In DNA, the CDR3 is TGTGCCATCAGTGGGGACAGGGGAGGCTACACCTTC. V usage is TRBV7-2 and J usage is TRBJ1-2, with 10 bases that match TRBD1. With 10 bases clipped from V and 8 bases from J, the junction kept 7 bases outside the gene matches. Germline V gives CDR1 SGHTA, CDR2 FQGNSA. The CDR3 has 12 residues.